These T cell receptor beta chains were read from a single sample in a study of resident and recirculating memory T cells in vitiligo. Profiled with immunoSEQ multiplex PCR; TCRdb holds only in-frame clones, not every one. The profile covers around 70,000 clones, with about nine tenths appearing a single time and just under 5% taken by the ten largest. The sequencing sample was made of blood. These receptors came from a male donor with vitiligo. Each CDR3 is given with its conserved first and last residue. The order of the fields is V gene, J gene, CDR3 length, CDR3 protein.

V gene: TRBV11-2
J gene: TRBJ2-5
CDR3 length: 13
CDR3 protein: CASSLAVLETQYF

V gene: TRBV11-3
J gene: TRBJ2-7
CDR3 length: 14
CDR3 protein: CASSYRDRDYEQYF

V gene: TRBV10-3
J gene: TRBJ2-2
CDR3 length: 16
CDR3 protein: CAISGTGGQNTGELFF

V gene: TRBV6-1
J gene: TRBJ2-5
CDR3 length: 16
CDR3 protein: CASSEAPGQPAETQYF

V gene: TRBV6-6
J gene: TRBJ1-1
CDR3 length: 14
CDR3 protein: CASSYSNRGTEAFF

V gene: TRBV19
J gene: TRBJ1-5
CDR3 length: 15
CDR3 protein: CASSGSGGPNQPQHF

V gene: TRBV7-2
J gene: TRBJ1-5
CDR3 length: 15
CDR3 protein: CASSPTYRANQPQHF

V gene: TRBV19
J gene: TRBJ2-2
CDR3 length: 15
CDR3 protein: CASRGTEWVTGELFF

V gene: TRBV18
J gene: TRBJ1-2
CDR3 length: 13
CDR3 protein: CASSPSTGYGYTF

V gene: TRBV30
J gene: TRBJ2-7
CDR3 length: 14
CDR3 protein: CAWSDPGQSYEQYF

V gene: TRBV6-4
J gene: TRBJ1-1
CDR3 length: 13
CDR3 protein: CASSDSRGSEAFF

V gene: TRBV4-3
J gene: TRBJ2-3
CDR3 length: 17
CDR3 protein: CASSQDITTGSTDTQYF

V gene: TRBV10-3
J gene: TRBJ1-1
CDR3 length: 13
CDR3 protein: CAISDRRDTEAFF

V gene: TRBV7-6
J gene: TRBJ2-3
CDR3 length: 16
CDR3 protein: CASSLVRPGLTDTQYF

V gene: TRBV10-3
J gene: TRBJ2-3
CDR3 length: 14
CDR3 protein: CAISDRRDTDTQYF

V gene: TRBV7-2
J gene: TRBJ2-2
CDR3 length: 15
CDR3 protein: CASSLVAGNTGELFF

V gene: TRBV7-2
J gene: TRBJ1-2
CDR3 length: 14
CDR3 protein: CASSLYDRGRGYTF

V gene: TRBV7-3
J gene: TRBJ2-2
CDR3 length: 13
CDR3 protein: CASSLRALGELFF

V gene: TRBV5-6
J gene: TRBJ2-5
CDR3 length: 15
CDR3 protein: CASSWGLAPFGTQYF

V gene: TRBV9
J gene: TRBJ2-3
CDR3 length: 16
CDR3 protein: CASSVARISSTDTQYF

V gene: TRBV5-4
J gene: TRBJ2-2
CDR3 length: 12
CDR3 protein: CASSLTSGELFF

V gene: TRBV9
J gene: TRBJ2-3
CDR3 length: 15
CDR3 protein: CASSGGTSPTDTQYF

V gene: TRBV2
J gene: TRBJ2-7
CDR3 length: 15
CDR3 protein: CASVLQGSPSYEQYF

V gene: TRBV5-1
J gene: TRBJ2-5
CDR3 length: 14
CDR3 protein: CASSLGQGRETQYF

V gene: TRBV7-3
J gene: TRBJ2-7
CDR3 length: 14
CDR3 protein: CASRFTSGLYEQYF

V gene: TRBV2
J gene: TRBJ1-1
CDR3 length: 12
CDR3 protein: CASSEDSTEAFF

V gene: TRBV2
J gene: TRBJ2-3
CDR3 length: 16
CDR3 protein: CASCPSGGTTTDTQYF